This entry lists 3 T cell receptor beta chains sequenced from one sample in a study of shared clonotypes between healthy human individuals. Clones were sequenced by immunoSEQ multiplex PCR, and TCRdb holds only the in-frame ones, with some missing. Seen here are about 2.4 million clones, more than 90% observed once, and the top ten hold around 0.15%. Sequenced sample: naive CD4+ T cells sorted from blood. Described subset: CD45RA+ positively selected. These receptors came from a man aged 18 to 29 in good health.

V usage is TRBV5-5 and J usage is TRBJ1-5; D is undetermined. Germline V gene sequence: CDR1 SGHKS, CDR2 YYEKEE (reference sequence). Deletions cut 2 bases from V and 9 bases from J, with 3 bases between. The CDR3 length is 10 residues. The CDR3 here is CASSFLPQHF. In DNA form, the CDR3 reads TGTGCCAGCAGCTTTCTGCCCCAGCATTTT.

This chain joins TRBV6-1 and TRBJ2-5; no clear D gene. V was clipped by 1 base and J by 2 bases, with 11 bases between them. Germline V gene data show CDR1 as MNHNS and CDR2 as SASEGT. This CDR3 is built from 15 residues. CDR3 region: CASSEDWQRQETQYF. DNA for the CDR3: TGTGCCAGCAGTGAAGACTGGCAGCGACAAGAGACCCAGTACTTC.

The chain links TRBV6-5 to TRBJ1-6, with 8 bases fitting TRBD1. This CDR3 region has 16 residues. Unmatched junction bases numbered 7, after V lost 3 bases and J lost 6 bases. CDR1 MNHEY and CDR2 SVGAGI come from the germline V gene. In nucleotides, the CDR3 is TGTGCCAGCAGTTATAGGGACAGGCCCACTAATTCACCCCTCCACTTT. Amino acid sequence: CASSYRDRPTNSPLHF.